This T cell receptor (beta chain) was sequenced for a study of CD8 T cells in Susac syndrome. A quantity of about 0.5 to 1 ug RNA underwent reverse transcription using random hexamers. The CDR3 of TCR beta was amplified by immunoSEQ multiplex PCR across 54 Vbeta and 13 Jbeta. TCRdb re-called the immunoSEQ multiplex PCR reads with MiXCR, one entry per CDR3 protein. The sample shows nearly 200,000 distinct CDR3 sequences, about 95% of them seen only once. This clonotype was seen once. The CDR3 spans 16 residues. Germline V lookup: CDR1 MNHEY, CDR2 SVGAGI. Germline trimming cut 10 bases from V and 3 bases from J; bases unmatched to any gene: 13. Sequencing of TCR beta drew on CD8+ and CD4+ T cells from blood. Through negative isolation, CD4+ and CD8+ T cells were obtained, while TEMRA cells were enriched using FACS.

Sequenced: CD4+ T cells from PBMCs. This receptor was taken from a human donor with multiple sclerosis. This rearrangement joins TRBV6-5 to TRBJ2-3; TRBD2 matches 10 bases. CDR3 sequence reads: CATAYSLAGNTDTQYF. The CDR3 DNA is TGTGCCACCGCTTACTCACTAGCGGGGAATACAGATACGCAGTATTTT.